These 17 T cell receptor beta chains came from one sample sequenced in a study of tumor and adjacent non-tumor tissue in lung cancer. Three rounds of nested PCR, following a modified ARM-PCR protocol, produced the TCRbeta library. TCRdb reprocessed the multiplex PCR reads with MiXCR, giving one entry per CDR3 protein. The data hold 94,000 or so distinct CDR3 sequences, with 76% observed a single time. This sample's RNA came from whole unsorted tissue. Distant lung tissue was collected more than 3 cm away from the tumor edge. Sequenced sample: distant non-tumor lung tissue. The origin of the receptors is a woman between 45 and 65 years old with non-small cell lung cancer.

The V gene is TRBV4-2, the J gene TRBJ2-3, with no clear D. The V gene lost 4 bases and the J gene lost 3 bases, with 17 bases spanning the gap. Germline assignment: CDR1 LGHNA and CDR2 YNFKEQ. The CDR3 is 16 residues long. The CDR3 region has the DNA TGTGCCAGCAGCCCGGCACGCAAGGAGAGGACAGATACGCAGTATTTT. Translating it yields CASSPARKERTDTQYF.

This clonotype was found a few times. Lacking the conserved final phenylalanine or tryptophan, this CDR3 likely reflects a read error. The DNA is omitted, as the CDR3 cannot be located on it reliably, and the CDR3 follows TCRdb's listing. The J gene is TRBJ1-1, the V gene TRBV6-5; the D segment call TRBD1 is taken from the table without a DNA check. The CDR3 totals 14 residues, both ends included. From germline, CDR1 is MNHEY and CDR2 SVGAGI. CDR3: CASTSQGAVTEALV.

J is TRBJ2-1 and V is TRBV29-1, with D maybe TRBD2 (6 bases). Germline-derived CDR1 and CDR2 are SQVTM and ANQGSEA. The CDR3 runs to 15 residues. The V gene lost 0 bases and the J gene lost 6 bases, with 15 bases spanning the gap. Here the CDR3 DNA reads TGCAGCGTTGAAGAGCCGACTAGGTCCACCAATGAGCAGTTCTTC. This codes for CSVEEPTRSTNEQFF.

In regard to this clonotype: A read error is possible here, since a much larger clone lies one base away. The rearrangement links TRBV30 to TRBJ2-7; D not certain. Germline lookup yields CDR1 GTSNPN and CDR2 SVGIG (reference sequence). The CDR3 length is 15 residues. CDR3 in amino acids: CVWSVTGRVSYEQYF. In nucleotides, the CDR3 is TGTGTCTGGAGTGTAACCGGACGGGTAAGCTACGAGCAGTACTTC.

V usage is TRBV28 and J usage is TRBJ1-2; the D gene is possibly TRBD1 (6 bases). The CDR3 has 14 amino acids. Germline V gives CDR1 MDHEN, CDR2 SYDVKM. V lost 7 bases and J 7 bases, leaving 19 bases between the germline ends. CDR3 loop: CASKLLGTPCGYTF. DNA for the CDR3: TGTGCCAGCAAGCTACTCGGGACACCCTGTGGCTACACCTTC.

Comments on this clonotype: A much larger clone is a single base away; this may be a read error. V gene TRBV6-5 combines with J gene TRBJ1-2; D gene ambiguous. Trimming removed 4 bases at V and 4 bases at J, with 19 bases between. This CDR3 has 16 residues. Germline CDR1 and CDR2: MNHEY and SVGAGI. CDR3 protein: CASSSGRSGSGYGYTF. CDR3 DNA sequence: TGTGCCAGCAGTTCCGGACGGAGCGGATCTGGCTATGGCTACACCTTC.

This clonotype was detected a few times. A read error is possible here, since a much larger clone lies one base away. The V gene is TRBV5-1, the J gene TRBJ2-2, with D perhaps matching TRBD1 (6 bases). Germline-derived CDR1 and CDR2 are SGHRS and YFSETQ. The length of the CDR3 is 13 residues. CDR3: CASSTQGTGELVF. In DNA form, the CDR3 reads TGCGCCAGCAGCACACAGGGAACCGGGGAGCTGGTTTTT.

The rearrangement links TRBV11-2 to TRBJ2-3; no definite D call. The V gene's germline CDR1 is SGHAT and CDR2 FQNNGV. The CDR3 length is 14 residues. V lost 8 bases and J 11 bases, leaving 23 bases between the germline ends. In DNA form, the CDR3 reads TGTGCCAGCCGAGACTCGACCGATTCACATATGCAGTATTTT. As protein: CASRDSTDSHMQYF.

A word on this clonotype: Germline is not matched at one junction end, which may reflect a read error. The J gene is TRBJ2-7, the V gene TRBV6-1; no reliable D call. This CDR3 comprises 16 residues. CDR1 and CDR2 from the germline V gene are MNHNS and SASEGT. This CDR3 reads CTSSFWRSLDLVEQYF. The CDR3 region has the DNA TGTACCAGCTCATTCTGGCGCAGCCTCGATCTGGTCGAGCAGTACTTC.

With respect to this clonotype: Being one base from a much bigger clone, this may be a read error. Because the CDR3 is missing its conserved closing phenylalanine or tryptophan, this is likely a read error. This rearrangement joins TRBV20-1 to TRBJ2-7; possibly TRBD1 or TRBD2 for D (6 bases each). The CDR3 loop spans 15 amino acids. CDR1 DFQATT and CDR2 SNEGSKA come from the germline V gene (reference sequence). V was clipped by 2 bases and J by 3 bases, with 17 bases between them. CDR3 region: CSARHKGGLVYEQYI. CDR3 coding DNA: TGCAGTGCTAGACATAAGGGGGGCTTAGTCTACGAGCAGTACATC.

Regarding this clonotype: The junction shows a germline mismatch at one end, possibly a read error. V is TRBV12-3 or TRBV12-4 and J is TRBJ2-1, with TRBD1 matching 7 bases. This CDR3 is 17 amino acids long. CDR3 amino acids: CASSFQPTGPQSTEQFF. The DNA for the CDR3 is TGTGCCAGCAGTTTCCAACCGACAGGGCCCCAGTCAACTGAGCAATTCTTC.

This clonotype was found many times. This could be a read error, since a much larger clone is one nucleotide away. The V call is TRBV4-2, the J call TRBJ2-2; a possible D gene is TRBD2 (6 bases). This CDR3 has 15 amino acids. CDR1 and CDR2 from the germline V gene are LGHNA and YNFKEQ. The CDR3 reads CASSQDHTGPGEPFF. Here the CDR3 DNA reads TGTGCCAGCAGCCAAGATCATACGGGTCCGGGGGAGCCGTTTTTT.

In regard to this clonotype: Since the CDR3 does not end with the conserved phenylalanine or tryptophan, this likely comes from a read error. The chain recombines TRBV6-5 with TRBJ2-1; 9 nucleotides match TRBD2. Germline V gene data show CDR1 as MNHEY and CDR2 as SVGAGI. Trimming removed 2 bases from V and 8 bases from J; junction bases left unmatched: 4. This CDR3 comprises 14 residues. The CDR3 here is CASSYGREGHEQFL. The CDR3 nucleotides read TGTGCCAGCAGTTACGGGCGGGAGGGCCATGAGCAGTTCCTC.

This clonotype was seen at least ten times. The CDR3 bases are TGTGCCAGCAGCCCCGCGGGACAGCTCCACAGGGATACGCAGTATTTT. Protein sequence: CASSPAGQLHRDTQYF. V is TRBV11-2 and J is TRBJ2-3; TRBD1 is a possible D gene (7 bases). Per germline, CDR1 SGHAT and CDR2 FQNNGV. V was trimmed by 5 bases and J by 6 bases, leaving 21 bases between them. The CDR3 sequence is 16 residues long. Filled out from reference TRBV11-2 and TRBJ2-3, the complete variable domain reads EAGVAQSPRYKIIEKRQSVAFWCNPISGHATLYWYQQILGQGPKLLIQFQNNGVVDDSQLPKDRFSAERLKGVDSTLKIQPAKLEDSAVYLCASSPAGQLHRDTQYFGPGTRLTVL.

The J gene is TRBJ2-3, the V gene TRBV29-1, with D unclear. CDR3 length equals 15 residues. The germline V and J ends were trimmed by 3 bases and 5 bases, with 18 bases remaining between them. Germline V gene data show CDR1 as SQVTM and CDR2 as ANQGSEA. CDR3 nucleotides: TGCAGCGTTGAGTGGCAGGCCCCATTTCGAGATACGCAGTATTTT. Its protein product is CSVEWQAPFRDTQYF.

The rearrangement links TRBV6-1 to TRBJ1-4, with D perhaps matching TRBD1 (6 bases). V dropped 8 bases and J dropped 6 bases, with 13 bases sitting between them. The CDR3 length is 13 residues. From germline, CDR1 is MNHNS and CDR2 SASEGT. CDR3 region: CASCGQTDEKLFF. CDR3 nucleotide sequence: TGTGCCAGCTGTGGACAGACCGATGAAAAACTGTTTTTT.

This clonotype was counted many times. The CDR3 bases are TGCGCCAGCAGCGGTGGACACGGTAGCACCGGGGAGCTGTTTTTT. Its translation: CASSGGHGSTGELFF. The chain joins TRBV5-1 to TRBJ2-2, with D possibly being TRBD1 (5 bases). V lost 4 bases and J lost 4, with 14 bases in between. CDR3 length: 15 residues. Looked up from germline, CDR1 is SGHRS and CDR2 is YFSETQ.